What follows describes a single T cell receptor (beta chain). The data were taken from a study of blood T cell repertoires in COVID-19. At the level of the study: COVID-19 samples collected from the United States, Italy and Spain covered acute and convalescent phases.

The Seattle patients joined while their infection was active and were tracked longitudinally afterward. Per the germline V gene, CDR1 is SNHLY and CDR2 is FYNNEI. The CDR3 consists of 17 residues. V was clipped by 7 bases and J by 2 bases; unmatched bases: 13. Per the authors' pipeline: For nucleated cells, counts were estimated from reference gene primer amplification. Using immunoSEQ multiplex PCR, the repertoire was profiled, and TCRdb retains in-frame clones only, with some absent. V, J and clone size are those of that table, while D and trimming were read from the DNA. The top ten clones hold 12% of a sample with some 180,000 clones, more than 80% of them seen once.

The receptor's source is a woman older than 75 with COVID-19, enrolled during active disease. Sequencing was done on a sample of peripheral blood. V usage is TRBV2 and J usage is TRBJ2-7; 11 bases are a match to TRBD2. CDR3 amino acids: CASNQVRLAGPTYEQYF. The CDR3 DNA reads TGTGCCAGCAATCAAGTAAGACTAGCGGGACCCACCTACGAGCAGTACTTC. The entire variable domain, with the rest obtained from reference TRBV2 and TRBJ2-7, is as follows: EPEVTQTPSHQVTQMGQEVILRCVPISNHLYFYWYRQILGQKVEFLVSFYNNEISEKSEIFDDQFSVERPDGSNFTLKIRSTKLEDSAMYFCASNQVRLAGPTYEQYFGPGTRLTVT.